This T cell receptor beta chain was sequenced for a study of regulatory dendritic cells for organ transplantation (dated by TCRdb to 2016 to 2017). Concerning the study at large: Regulatory dendritic cells were generated from monocytes cultured with vitamin D3 on days 0 and 4 and IL-10 on day 4. Before and after allostimulation with regulatory or mature dendritic cells, TCRbeta repertoires were sequenced from sorted naive and memory CD4+ and CD8+ T cells. On day 6, LPS was added to the DC cultures to test how the DCs responded to a strong maturation-inducing agent. What the study reported, not specific to this receptor: Expansion of memory CD8+ clones was induced by allostimulation in both subjects, but more limited expansion appeared to be induced by regulatory dendritic cells than by mature dendritic cells. The authors pointed out considerable heterogeneity between individuals in the alloreactive memory CD8+ T cell pool, and only a couple of subjects were sequenced. The repertoires of naive CD4+ and CD8+ T cells were highly diverse, while memory cell repertoires were less diverse, with memory CD8+ cells being the most oligoclonal. Among the resting subsets, the most alloreactive TCR clonotypes were found in memory CD8+ T cells.

The trim is 5 bases for V and 2 bases for J, with a gap of 14 bases between the germline ends. The CDR3 sequence holds 15 residues, the cysteine and phenylalanine included. The DNA shown is the 45-base CDR3, in frame from base 1. The germline V gene encodes CDR1 SEHNR and CDR2 FQNEAQ (reference sequence). This clone came up a few times. It has no known antigen specificity. No per-base quality is available; no much larger clone lies one base away. Sorted T cell subsets were CFSE-labeled and co-cultured for five to six days with allogeneic regulatory or mature dendritic cells at a 1:10 DC:T ratio. FACS was used to sort naive T cells as CD45RA+ cells and memory T cells as CD45RO+ CD4+ or CD8+ cells. T cells for TCR sequencing came from a couple of healthy control subjects. The Qiagen DNeasy Blood & Tissue Kit was used to extract genomic DNA. TCRbeta CDR3 regions were amplified by multiplexed two-step PCR using Vbeta-specific forward primers and Jbeta-specific reverse primers. Through the immunoSEQ service, TCRbeta libraries were sequenced on an Illumina instrument. The published analysis was carried out like this. V, D and J genes were assigned using IMGT annotation, and counts were corrected for multiplex PCR bias using synthetic CDR3 analogues. The immunoSEQ Analyzer calculated repertoire clonality as one minus the normalized Shannon entropy. Fisher's exact test with Benjamini-Hochberg false discovery rate control was used to define clonal expansion, with two-tailed P<0.01. The source is immuneACCESS, and TCRdb retained only in-frame sequences with V and J called. Part of the clones is not carried over; for the studies checked, unresolved V genes explain less than half of this, and the remainder is unexplained. That table is the source of V, J and clone size, and D and trimming were worked out from the DNA. In this sample the table shows 20,000 to 25,000 clones, roughly 87% of which occur a single time. Roughly 0.26% of the sample comes from the top ten.

Sequencing used naive CD4+ T cells from blood cultured with dendritic cells. What this sample's cell subset or site label stands for: CD45RA+ naive T cells. The sequence derives from a human donor in good health. The V and J segments used are TRBV7-9 and TRBJ2-3; the D gene remains uncertain. CDR3 sequence: CASSPNLYITDTQYF. The DNA sequence reads TGTGCCAGCAGCCCGAATCTATACATCACAGATACGCAGTATTTT.